One sample yielded the 14 T cell receptor beta chains listed below, sequenced in a study of blood T cell repertoires in COVID-19 (dated by TCRdb to the early 2020s). Receptors were amplified or captured by the immunoSEQ multiplex PCR assay. The table comes from immuneACCESS by way of TCRdb, which keeps in-frame sequences with V and J called. Part of the clones is missing from these tables; in studies checked, under half for an unresolved V gene and the rest for unknown reasons. This sample lists approximately 300,000 clones; approximately 83% were detected once. Clones ranked in the top ten supply 3.5% to 5.5% of the sample. Material for sequencing was PBMCs or T cells enriched from blood (not recorded which). The origin of the receptors is a woman in her twenties or thirties who had recovered from COVID-19.

There are a few counts of this clone. This clone may be a read error of a much larger clone one base away. This chain links TRBV13 with TRBJ2-7; D possibly corresponds to TRBD1 (6 bases). The CDR3 is 12 residues long. Germline CDR1 PRHDT, CDR2 FYEKMQ (reference sequence). Trimming removed 3 bases from V and 3 bases from J, with 6 bases in between. The CDR3 sequence: CASSFRGYEQYF. The DNA of the CDR3 is TGTGCCAGCAGCTTCAGGGGCTACGAGCAGTACTTC.

The chain is built from TRBV7-2 and TRBJ2-5; 7 bases match TRBD2. CDR1 and CDR2 from the germline V gene are SGHTA and FQGNSA. With V trimmed by 0 bases and J by 5 bases, 9 bases remained unmatched. This CDR3 comprises 16 residues. The CDR3 loop is CASSLAGTSAVETQYF. The CDR3, as DNA: TGTGCCAGCAGCTTAGCGGGTACTAGCGCGGTCGAGACCCAGTACTTC.

As for this clone: In the same sample, other DNA sequences code for this CDR3. The chain's CDR3 is CASSHSDFWDSGNQPQHF. In nucleotides, the CDR3 is TGTGCCAGCAGTCACTCAGATTTCTGGGACAGCGGGAATCAGCCCCAGCATTTT. The chain couples TRBV28 to TRBJ1-5; TRBD1 aligns across 7 bases. The CDR3 loop spans 18 amino acids. CDR1 and CDR2 from the germline V gene are MDHEN and SYDVKM. Germline trimming cut 5 bases from V and 4 bases from J; bases unmatched to any gene: 17.

The rearrangement links TRBV7-8 to TRBJ2-5; 8 bases are shared with TRBD1. The CDR3 contains 15 residues. The V and J ends lost 4 bases and 2 bases, in that order; junction bases with no gene match: 6. Germline values: CDR1 SGHVS, CDR2 FQNEAQ. CDR3 protein: CASSYRTGLQETQYF. The CDR3 DNA follows: TGTGCCAGCAGCTACAGGACAGGGCTTCAAGAGACCCAGTACTTC.

The genes are TRBV24-1 and TRBJ2-1; tentative D call: TRBD2 (6 bases). The germline V gene has CDR1 KGHDR and CDR2 SFDVKD. This CDR3 is 16 amino acids long. Trimming left V 4 bases short and J 5 bases short, with 17 bases between. Here the CDR3 reads CATSDRGGEIHNEQFF. CDR3 DNA: TGTGCCACCAGTGACCGAGGCGGGGAGATTCACAATGAGCAGTTCTTC.

This chain links TRBV28 with TRBJ2-2, with TRBD1 identical over 8 bases. CDR1 is MDHEN and CDR2 is SYDVKM in the germline V gene. The CDR3 extends over 17 amino acids. After removal of 3 bases from V and 6 bases from J, the junction contained 12 bases not matched to a gene. The CDR3 DNA follows: TGTGCCAGCAGTTTCCTCGACAGGGGCCTTATCCCCGGGGAGCTGTTTTTT. The encoded protein is CASSFLDRGLIPGELFF.

The chain has TRBV19 and TRBJ1-4; TRBD1 is a possible D gene (5 bases). Germline V lookup: CDR1 LNHDA, CDR2 SQIVND (reference sequence). V lost 7 bases and J 0 bases, leaving 6 bases between the germline ends. The CDR3 spans 13 residues. Here the CDR3 reads CASTRATNEKLFF. In nucleotides, the CDR3 is TGTGCCAGTACCAGGGCAACTAATGAAAAACTGTTTTTT. The whole variable domain, filled in from reference TRBV19 and TRBJ1-4, reads DGGITQSPKYLFRKEGQNVTLSCEQNLNHDAMYWYRQDPGQGLRLIYYSQIVNDFQKGDIAEGYSVSREKKESFPLTVTSAQKNPTAFYLCASTRATNEKLFFGSGTQLSVL.

The J gene is TRBJ2-6, the V gene TRBV2; D may be TRBD2 (5 bases). The CDR3 runs 13 residues. CDR1 is SNHLY, CDR2 FYNNEI, per germline. Trimming took 8 bases from V and 0 from J, leaving 5 bases between them. The CDR3 region has the DNA TGTGCCAGCGGGAGCTCTGGGGCCAACGTCCTGACTTTC. This encodes CASGSSGANVLTF. The full variable domain, completed using reference TRBV2 and TRBJ2-6, is EPEVTQTPSHQVTQMGQEVILRCVPISNHLYFYWYRQILGQKVEFLVSFYNNEISEKSEIFDDQFSVERPDGSNFTLKIRSTKLEDSAMYFCASGSSGANVLTFGAGSRLTVL.

V gene TRBV11-2 combines with J gene TRBJ2-3; unclear D gene. The CDR3 runs to 16 residues. V was shortened by 3 bases and J by 0 bases, with 13 bases between the two germline ends. Germline CDR1 is SGHAT and CDR2 is FQNNGV. The CDR3 DNA follows: TGTGCCAGCAGCTTTGGTTTGAGGCGGAGCACAGATACGCAGTATTTT. Its translation: CASSFGLRRSTDTQYF.

V is TRBV19 and J is TRBJ1-4; 8 bases line up with TRBD1. CDR3 length: 15 residues. The germline V gene has CDR1 LNHDA and CDR2 SQIVND (reference sequence). The ends lost 3 bases at V and 1 base at J; junction bases unmatched: 1. The CDR3 loop reads CASSIGTGTNEKLFF. The CDR3 DNA follows: TGTGCCAGTAGTATTGGGACAGGAACTAATGAAAAACTGTTTTTT.

This rearrangement joins TRBV7-2 to TRBJ2-1; 7 nucleotides agree with TRBD1. Germline-derived CDR1 and CDR2 are SGHTA and FQGNSA. After removal of 5 bases from V and 10 bases from J, the junction contained 8 bases not matched to a gene. The CDR3 is 13 amino acids. DNA for the CDR3: TGTGCCAGCAGCCGCGGACAGGCGATGGAGCAGTTCTTC. This gives the protein CASSRGQAMEQFF.

The chain employs TRBV10-1 and TRBJ2-7; tentative D call: TRBD1 (6 bases). This CDR3 has 13 residues. Germline CDR1 WNHNN, CDR2 SYGVQD (reference sequence). Trimming cost V 5 bases and J 4 bases, with 12 bases left between them. CDR3 protein: CASSPGQSYEQYF. Here the CDR3 DNA reads TGCGCCAGCAGTCCGGGACAATCATACGAGCAGTACTTC.

In its sample, this clone was seen once. The V gene is TRBV6-1, the J gene TRBJ2-7; 9 positions agree with TRBD1. J was trimmed by 2 bases and V by 2 bases; bases with no gene match: 7. The CDR3 sequence is 16 residues long. Germline lookup yields CDR1 MNHNS and CDR2 SASEGT. The CDR3 sequence is CASSEIRDRVPYEQYF. The CDR3 DNA is TGTGCCAGCAGTGAAATTCGGGACAGGGTACCCTACGAGCAGTACTTC.

This clone was picked up a small number of times. The V call is TRBV6-5, the J call TRBJ1-1, with a tentative D call TRBD1 (5 bases). Germline V CDR1 and CDR2: MNHEY, SVGAGI. The V end was cut by 5 bases, the J end by 8 bases, with 15 bases between. The CDR3 is 13 residues long. CDR3 DNA sequence: TGTGCCAGCAGTCCATGGGGGGGAGGGGAAGCTTTCTTT. Its translation is CASSPWGGGEAFF.